A selection of T cell receptor beta chains follows, all from one sample in a study of blood T cell repertoires in COVID-19. Measured with immunoSEQ multiplex PCR; TCRdb has only the in-frame clones, and not every one. The sample lists some 150,000 clones; around 83% were seen once. The sequenced sample consisted of peripheral blood. The receptor source for this set is a woman aged 45-65 years with acute or convalescent COVID-19. The CDR3 runs from the conserved cysteine through the conserved F or W. The D gene is left open where the match is weak. The listing skips clone size in some rows; elsewhere it reads once, few, many or a size class.

TRBV19	NA	TRBD1	TRBJ1-5	CASRGRDRGAPQHF	TGTGCCAGTAGGGGCCGGGACAGGGGGGCGCCCCAGCATTTT
TRBV30	NA	TRBD1	TRBJ1-2	CAWMGQTVYGYTF	TGTGCCTGGATGGGACAGACCGTGTATGGCTACACCTTC
TRBV27	NA	NA	TRBJ1-2	CASSPQAILNYGYTF	TGTGCCAGCAGTCCCCAGGCGATACTTAACTATGGCTACACCTTC
TRBV19	NA	NA	TRBJ1-1	CASSTNNGQPNTEAFF	TGTGCCAGTAGTACGAATAACGGACAGCCGAACACTGAAGCTTTCTTT
TRBV4-2	NA	TRBD2	TRBJ2-7	CASSQEGTSAYYEQYF	TGTGCCAGCAGCCAAGAGGGGACTAGCGCGTACTACGAGCAGTACTTC
TRBV4-2	once	TRBD1	TRBJ2-5	CASSPRDSQETQYF	TGTGCCAGCAGCCCTCGGGACAGCCAAGAGACCCAGTACTTC
TRBV3-1/TRBV3-2	once	NA	TRBJ1-1	CASAESLGRTEAFF	TGTGCCAGCGCAGAAAGTCTGGGCCGCACTGAAGCTTTCTTT
TRBV28	NA	TRBD1	TRBJ1-2	CASSSGTGVLYGYTF	TGTGCCAGCAGTTCAGGGACAGGGGTTCTCTATGGCTACACCTTC
TRBV28	NA	NA	TRBJ2-1	CASSSLGTFSYNEQFF	TGTGCCAGCAGTTCCCTAGGGACTTTTTCCTACAATGAGCAGTTCTTC
TRBV5-1	NA	TRBD2	TRBJ2-1	CASSVTGTSGNEQFF	TGCGCCAGCAGCGTCACCGGGACTAGCGGTAATGAGCAGTTCTTC
TRBV19	NA	NA	TRBJ2-3	CASSRGPDGGTDTQYF	TGTGCCAGTAGTAGGGGTCCGGACGGGGGCACAGATACGCAGTATTTT
TRBV7-2	NA	TRBD1	TRBJ1-6	CASSWGRGNSPLHF	TGTGCCAGCAGCTGGGGCAGGGGGAATTCACCCCTCCACTTT
TRBV7-2	NA	NA	TRBJ2-3	CASSLLLDLPDTQYF	TGTGCCAGCAGCTTACTACTAGACTTGCCAGATACGCAGTATTTT
TRBV7-8	NA	NA	TRBJ1-4	CASSLGDATNEKLFF	TGTGCCAGCAGCTTAGGAGATGCAACTAATGAAAAACTGTTTTTT
TRBV6-2/TRBV6-3	NA	NA	TRBJ2-3	CASSYYGGTDTQYF	TGTGCCAGCAGTTACTACGGGGGCACAGATACGCAGTATTTT
TRBV9	NA	TRBD2	TRBJ2-7	CASSIAGGSYEQYF	TGTGCCAGCAGCATCGCGGGGGGCTCCTACGAGCAGTACTTC
TRBV18	NA	NA	TRBJ1-1	CASSLGTISNTEAFF	TGTGCCAGCTCTTTGGGGACAATATCGAACACTGAAGCTTTCTTT
TRBV9	NA	TRBD1	TRBJ1-6	CASSVEPQGNSPLHF	TGTGCCAGCAGCGTAGAGCCACAGGGGAATTCACCCCTCCACTTT
TRBV25-1	NA	NA	TRBJ1-2	CASSEVGGSTYGYTF	TGTGCCAGCAGTGAAGTAGGGGGTAGTACCTATGGCTACACCTTC
TRBV14	NA	NA	TRBJ2-1	CASSQDRGYEQFF	TGTGCCAGCAGCCAAGACAGGGGTTATGAGCAGTTCTTC
TRBV3-1/TRBV3-2	NA	TRBD2	TRBJ2-7	CASSQDRAAGGPYEQYF	TGTGCCAGCAGCCAAGATAGGGCAGCGGGAGGGCCCTACGAGCAGTACTTC
TRBV7-2	NA	TRBD1	TRBJ1-2	CASSPRDRGPYGYTF	TGTGCCAGCAGCCCGCGGGACAGGGGGCCCTATGGCTACACCTTC
TRBV4-3	NA	NA	TRBJ2-3	CASSQEIGRGYTDTQYF	TGCGCCAGCAGCCAAGAGATTGGGCGGGGATACACAGATACGCAGTATTTT
TRBV6-6	NA	NA	TRBJ2-7	CASSHPYQGVRTVWSLAGNEQYF	TGTGCCAGCAGTCACCCATATCAGGGAGTGCGGACAGTCTGGAGTCTAGCCGGGAACGAGCAGTACTTC
TRBV6-5	NA	NA	TRBJ1-2	CASSYSAGNYGYTF	TGTGCCAGCAGTTACTCCGCGGGGAACTATGGCTACACCTTC
TRBV29-1	NA	NA	TRBJ2-5	CSVEGQAQETQYF	TGCAGCGTTGAAGGACAGGCCCAAGAGACCCAGTACTTC
TRBV18	NA	NA	TRBJ1-1	CASSPGDMNTEAFF	TGTGCCAGCTCACCGGGGGACATGAACACTGAAGCTTTCTTT
TRBV10-3	NA	TRBD1	TRBJ1-4	CAISDPRQGDNEKLFF	TGTGCCATCAGTGACCCGAGACAGGGTGATAATGAAAAACTGTTTTTT
TRBV3-1/TRBV3-2	NA	NA	TRBJ1-4	CASTGQFNEKLFF	TGTGCCAGCACAGGACAGTTTAATGAAAAACTGTTTTTT
TRBV29-1	NA	NA	TRBJ1-2	CSVEDGAGNYGYTF	TGCAGCGTTGAAGATGGGGCAGGGAACTATGGCTACACCTTC
TRBV12-5	NA	NA	TRBJ2-1	CASGLAGEQFF	TGTGCTAGTGGTTTGGCAGGGGAGCAGTTCTTC
TRBV10-3	NA	NA	TRBJ1-1	CAISPGLGDTEAFF	TGTGCCATCAGTCCAGGGCTTGGAGACACTGAAGCTTTCTTT
TRBV7-2	few	NA	TRBJ1-3	CASSLVTGNTIYF	TGTGCCAGCAGCTTAGTAACTGGAAACACCATATATTTT
TRBV7-3	NA	NA	TRBJ1-4	CASSIPQGRKEKLFF	TGTGCCAGCAGCATACCACAGGGAAGAAAGGAAAAACTGTTTTTT
TRBV14	NA	NA	TRBJ2-3	CASSPLGGRGTDTQYF	TGTGCCAGCAGCCCTTTGGGTGGGAGAGGAACAGATACGCAGTATTTT
TRBV6-6	NA	TRBD1	TRBJ1-1	CASSTGTGGSSTEAFF	TGTGCCAGCAGCACCGGGACAGGGGGCAGCAGCACTGAAGCTTTCTTT
TRBV7-9	NA	TRBD2	TRBJ2-2	CASSLSTSGSHPGTGELFF	TGTGCCAGCAGCTTATCGACTAGCGGGTCCCACCCGGGCACCGGGGAGCTGTTTTTT
TRBV19	NA	NA	TRBJ1-6	CASSMGLSSSPLHF	TGTGCCAGTAGTATGGGACTCAGTAGTTCACCCCTCCACTTT
TRBV28	NA	TRBD2	TRBJ2-7	CASSLESGIRSYEQYF	TGTGCCAGCAGTTTGGAGAGCGGGATCCGCTCCTACGAGCAGTACTTC
TRBV11-2	few	TRBD1	TRBJ2-7	CASTRQGSYEQYF	TGTGCCAGCACCCGACAGGGGAGCTACGAGCAGTACTTC
TRBV5-6	NA	NA	TRBJ1-5	CASSLSGGGQPQHF	TGTGCCAGCAGCTTATCGGGGGGCGGACAGCCCCAGCATTTT
TRBV18	NA	TRBD1	TRBJ1-6	CASSQGQGQNSPLHF	TGTGCCAGCTCCCAGGGACAGGGGCAAAATTCACCCCTCCACTTT
TRBV4-1	once	TRBD1	TRBJ1-6	CASSQEGAGGISPLHF	TGCGCCAGCAGCCAAGAAGGGGCAGGGGGCATCTCACCCCTCCACTTT
TRBV5-5	NA	NA	TRBJ2-6	CASSFRQPGANVLTF	TGTGCCAGCAGCTTTAGACAGCCTGGGGCCAACGTCCTGACTTTC
TRBV7-2	NA	TRBD1	TRBJ2-1	CASSLADRARNEQFF	TGTGCCAGCAGCTTAGCCGACAGGGCTAGGAATGAGCAGTTCTTC
TRBV5-1	once	TRBD2	TRBJ2-1	CASSSRETSGYNEQFF	TGCGCCAGCAGCTCCCGAGAGACTAGCGGATACAATGAGCAGTTCTTC
TRBV14	NA	NA	TRBJ2-1	CASSEYRQYNEQFF	TGTGCCAGCAGCGAATACCGACAGTACAATGAGCAGTTCTTC
TRBV29-1	NA	NA	TRBJ2-5	CSHPQGRGTQETQYF	TGCAGCCATCCCCAGGGGAGGGGGACTCAAGAGACCCAGTACTTC
TRBV9	NA	NA	TRBJ2-3	CASSVAPRADTQYF	TGTGCCAGCAGCGTAGCTCCCAGGGCAGATACGCAGTATTTT
TRBV3-1/TRBV3-2	NA	NA	TRBJ1-3	CASSQGRSLLGNTIYF	TGTGCCAGCAGCCAAGGTCGGAGCCTACTGGGAAACACCATATATTTT
TRBV2	NA	TRBD2	TRBJ2-7	CASSESAGLAGKIYEQYF	TGTGCCAGCAGTGAAAGCGCGGGACTAGCGGGGAAAATCTACGAGCAGTACTTC
TRBV3-1/TRBV3-2	NA	TRBD2	TRBJ2-5	CASSPPSGGGRETQYF	TGTGCCAGCAGCCCCCCCTCCGGGGGGGGGCGAGAGACCCAGTACTTC
TRBV4-2	once	TRBD2	TRBJ2-3	CASSRRSGGSTSTDTQYF	TGTGCCAGCAGCCGCCGGAGCGGGGGGTCCACTAGCACAGATACGCAGTATTTT
TRBV4-3	NA	NA	TRBJ1-6	CASSQSDASAFNSPLHF	TGCGCCAGCAGCCAATCTGATGCCAGCGCTTTTAATTCACCCCTCCACTTT
TRBV28	NA	NA	TRBJ1-2	CASSLSQGYTF	TGTGCCAGCAGTTTATCTCAGGGCTACACCTTC